One sample yielded the 13 T cell receptor beta chains listed below, sequenced in a study of shared clonotypes between healthy human individuals. This table comes from immunoSEQ multiplex PCR, and its TCRdb copy is limited to in-frame clones, with some not included. The repertoire holds over 2 million clones, approximately 90% seen once, with around 0.35% in the top ten. The sample consisted of naive CD4+ T cells from PBMCs. Subset in this sample: CD45RA+ positively selected. Receptors originate from a man aged 18 to 29 in good health. Some clones in this sample may be carry-over from other donors' samples.

The CDR3 region is CASSREREGPNTGELFF. CDR3 coding DNA: TGTGCCAGCAGTCGAGAGCGGGAGGGCCCGAACACCGGGGAGCTGTTTTTT. The J gene is TRBJ2-2, the V gene TRBV2, with 10 bases matching TRBD2. The CDR3 is made up of 17 amino acids. The germline V gene has CDR1 SNHLY and CDR2 FYNNEI. The ends lost 5 bases at V and 0 bases at J; junction bases unmatched: 6.

Of note for this clone: The identical CDR3 is also encoded by other nucleotide sequences in the sample. J is TRBJ2-1 and V is TRBV5-1; D unclear. The ends were cut back, 4 bases at V and 3 bases at J, with 8 bases in the middle. From germline, CDR1 is SGHRS and CDR2 YFSETQ. This CDR3 has 13 amino acids. CDR3 sequence: CASSPSDYNEQFF. The DNA of the CDR3 is TGCGCCAGCAGCCCCTCTGACTACAATGAGCAGTTCTTC.

V is TRBV6-6 and J is TRBJ2-4, with D unclear. The CDR3 totals 15 residues. Trimming took off 1 base at V and 6 bases at J, with 13 bases between the two ends. Germline CDR1 and CDR2: MNHNY and SVGAGI (reference sequence). Here the CDR3 DNA reads TGTGCCAGCAGTTACTGGTCCAGTCGGGCAAACATTCAGTACTTC. This encodes CASSYWSSRANIQYF.

V gene TRBV9 combines with J gene TRBJ2-1; TRBD2 agrees at 13 bases. Unmatched junction bases numbered 11, after V lost 6 bases and J lost 5 bases. CDR1 is SGDLS, CDR2 YYNGEE, per germline. This CDR3 has 17 residues. The chain's CDR3 is CASNTQAGLAGNNEQFF. In DNA, the CDR3 is TGTGCCAGCAATACCCAAGCGGGACTAGCGGGAAACAATGAGCAGTTCTTC.

The J gene is TRBJ1-3, the V gene TRBV7-9; D uncertain. Trimming cost V 6 bases and J 4 bases, with 10 bases left between them. The CDR3 is made up of 13 amino acids. Germline V gene data show CDR1 as SEHNR and CDR2 as FQNEAQ (reference sequence). CDR3 amino acids: CASSSRAGNTIYF. For the CDR3, the DNA is TGTGCCAGCAGTTCACGGGCCGGAAACACCATATATTTT.

V and J are TRBV30 and TRBJ2-7; a possible D gene is TRBD1 (5 bases). Germline CDR1 reads GTSNPN; CDR2 reads SVGIG (reference sequence). V gave up 3 bases and J gave up 2 bases, with 17 bases separating them. This CDR3 comprises 15 residues. The DNA for the CDR3 is TGTGCCTGGAGCCGTACGTCCGACAGAACCTACGAGCAGTACTTC. Its protein product is CAWSRTSDRTYEQYF.

With respect to this clone: The sample contains more than one DNA sequence encoding this CDR3. V usage is TRBV5-1 and J usage is TRBJ2-2; D possibly uses TRBD1 or TRBD2 (5 bases each). CDR3 length equals 15 residues. Germline V gene lookup returns CDR1 SGHRS and CDR2 YFSETQ. V lost 2 bases, J lost 5 bases, and 13 bases lay in between. The CDR3 DNA reads as TGCGCCAGCAGCTTAGGGGCCCCGGGGACCGGGGAGCTGTTTTTT. Translated, it gives CASSLGAPGTGELFF.

This clone was recorded a few times. The rearrangement joins TRBV6-1 to TRBJ1-1; 9 bases fit TRBD1. Germline values: CDR1 MNHNS, CDR2 SASEGT. With V trimmed by 4 bases and J by 1 base, 1 base remained unmatched. CDR3 length: 14 residues. The CDR3 DNA reads as TGTGCCAGCAGTGGGGGACAGGGGAACACTGAAGCTTTCTTT. This translates into CASSGGQGNTEAFF.

The rearrangement joins TRBV2 to TRBJ2-7; 9 nucleotides match TRBD1. From germline, CDR1 is SNHLY and CDR2 FYNNEI. V lost 0 bases and J lost 4; bases outside the gene matches: 4. The CDR3 contains 15 residues. The CDR3 loop reads CASSEALGQGYEQYF. The CDR3 DNA is TGTGCCAGCAGTGAAGCGCTGGGACAGGGATACGAGCAGTACTTC.

The chain uses TRBV18 and TRBJ2-2, with a tentative D call TRBD2 (5 bases). Trimming pared 1 base from V and 5 bases from J, leaving 11 bases between. CDR3 length equals 15 residues. Per germline, CDR1 KGHSH and CDR2 LQKENI. DNA of the CDR3: TGTGCCAGCTCACCACGGATAGGAGGAACCGGGGAGCTGTTTTTT. Residues: CASSPRIGGTGELFF.

This chain connects TRBV5-8 to TRBJ2-1; perhaps TRBD2 as D (5 bases). V lost 4 bases to trimming and J lost 8 bases, with 10 bases between them. This CDR3 is 12 amino acids long. Germline V CDR1 and CDR2: SGHTS, YDEGEE. The CDR3 DNA reads TGTGCCAGCAGCCCGGCGGGCCATGAGCAGTTCTTC. Protein sequence: CASSPAGHEQFF.

The chain carries TRBV28 and TRBJ2-7; possible D gene TRBD1, 5 bases. The CDR3 extends over 13 amino acids. The germline V gene has CDR1 MDHEN and CDR2 SYDVKM. The germline V and J ends were trimmed by 2 bases and 3 bases, with 8 bases remaining between them. The CDR3 DNA is TGTGCCAGCAGTTTAACAGGTTTCTACGAGCAGTACTTC. The encoded protein is CASSLTGFYEQYF.

The CDR3 bases are TGTGCCAGCTCACTCAAGGCATCGTCGGGACAGCATGCCTACGAGCAGTACTTC. Protein sequence: CASSLKASSGQHAYEQYF. The chain is built from TRBV18 and TRBJ2-7, with 7 bases fitting TRBD1. The V and J ends lost 4 bases and 2 bases, in that order; junction bases with no gene match: 17. The CDR3 covers 18 residues. Germline V CDR1 and CDR2: KGHSH, LQKENI.